This note documents a single T cell receptor (beta chain) sequence. Its antigen remains unidentified. The PCR contained 60 Vbeta and 13 Jbeta primers. Only in-frame clones appear in the TCRdb table, and some are missing; sequencing was by immunoSEQ multiplex PCR. The table includes about 77,000 clones, 78% detected once. This sample is part of a study of cytomegalovirus exposure and HLA in healthy donors. The CDR3 length is 13 residues. In germline, CDR1 is GTSNPN, CDR2 SVGIG (reference sequence). The junction had 3 bases not matched to a gene; V was cut back by 5 bases and J by 3 bases. Study results and limitations: In an earlier analysis, about 87% or about 30%: the productive usage of most TCR beta V segments.

Sequenced sample: PBMCs. This sequence joins TRBV30 and TRBJ2-5; TRBD1 matches at 10 bases. The source is a man aged 35 to 55 in good health and CMV-seronegative. The CDR3 coding sequence is TGTGCCTGGGGGGGACAGGGGAAAGAGACCCAGTACTTC. Amino acid sequence: CAWGGQGKETQYF.